This T cell receptor beta chain was captured by sequencing in a study of radiation and T cells in renal cell carcinoma. Clones were sequenced by immunoSEQ multiplex PCR, and TCRdb holds only the in-frame ones, with some missing. Of tens of thousands of clones listed, 80% to 90% are singletons. Noted time point: blood 2 weeks post-SBRT. Treatment of the sample: 15 Gy SBRT to primary tumor, nephrectomy 4 weeks later. Trimming took off 5 bases at V and 4 bases at J, with 14 bases between the two ends. The germline CDR1 and CDR2 sequences are SEHNR and FQNEAQ (reference sequence). This CDR3 is built from 14 residues.

J is TRBJ1-1 and V is TRBV7-9; possible D gene TRBD1, 6 bases. The source of this sequence is a woman in her forties or fifties with renal cell carcinoma. Sequencing used blood, obtained from a patient whose treatment included radiotherapy and nephrectomy. Here the CDR3 reads CASSLLTGPTEAFF. DNA for the CDR3: TGTGCCAGCAGCCTCCTGACAGGCCCCACTGAAGCTTTCTTT.